This is a list of T cell receptor beta chains from one sample in a study of human T cells and chemical hapten exposure. From the RACE reads, TCRdb called clonotypes with MiXCR, one entry per CDR3 protein. The sample holds around 190,000 distinct CDR3 sequences, about 22% seen once. The sample here was whole blood, taken in connection with sensitization to the hapten diphenylcyclopropenone (DPC). The receptor set was obtained from a woman between 50 and 59 years old with alopecia areata. Some clones in this sample may be carry-over from other donors' samples. Both conserved end residues are part of each CDR3. D genes are given only for firm matches. Size tells how often a clone was seen (once, few, many) or the class of an expanded clone, and some rows leave it out.

>TRBD2|TRBV12-5|TRBJ2-5|NA
CASGFDSRDYQETQYF
TGTGCTAGTGGTTTTGACTCACGGGACTATCAAGAGACCCAGTACTTC
>NA|TRBV5-1|TRBJ1-3|few
CASSLDPGPGSGNTIYF
TGCGCCAGCAGCCTGGACCCCGGCCCCGGCTCTGGAAACACCATATATTTT
>NA|TRBV29-1|TRBJ1-2|few
CSVEDQGRSYTF
TGCAGCGTTGAAGATCAGGGGAGAAGCTACACCTTC
>NA|TRBV20-1|TRBJ1-2|once
CSARGPGEYGYTF
TGCAGTGCTAGAGGTCCCGGGGAGTATGGCTACACCTTC
>NA|TRBV30|TRBJ1-4|NA
CAWSGGTNEKLFF
TGTGCCTGGAGCGGAGGAACTAATGAAAAACTGTTTTTT
>NA|TRBV2|TRBJ2-7|few
CAIAGTPSSYEQYF
TGTGCCATCGCCGGGACCCCTAGCTCCTACGAGCAGTACTTC
>NA|TRBV5-5|TRBJ1-2|NA
CASSQSGRGVYGYTF
TGTGCCAGCAGCCAGTCCGGCAGGGGCGTCTATGGCTACACCTTC
>NA|TRBV9|TRBJ1-1|many
CASSRDWNTEAFF
TGTGCCAGCAGCCGGGACTGGAACACTGAAGCTTTCTTT
>NA|TRBV12-3/TRBV12-4|TRBJ2-3|NA
CASSDDTDTQYF
TGTGCCAGCAGTGACGACACAGATACGCAGTATTTT
>NA|TRBV28|TRBJ1-2|few
CASSLGGTPLGYTF
TGTGCCAGCAGTTTAGGGGGGACACCGTTGGGCTACACCTTC
>TRBD1|TRBV5-1|TRBJ1-1|NA
CASSLEGRGRYTEAFF
TGCGCCAGCAGCTTGGAGGGCAGGGGGCGATACACTGAAGCTTTCTTT